This TCR beta chain was sequenced in a study of T cells in Graves' hyperthyroidism and ophthalmopathy. On the study more broadly: Once the initial diagnosis was made, peripheral blood was obtained before any treatment.

Patients between 18 and 65 years old had hyperthyroidism, newly diagnosed and lasting under 2 months. Pregnant or lactating patients were excluded, as were those with uncontrolled infection or other autoimmune disease. Preceding any ophthalmopathy symptoms, the blood sample dates from first hyperthyroidism diagnosis. V lost 6 bases and J 3 bases, leaving 12 bases between the germline ends. This CDR3 contains 14 residues. RNA transcripts provided the source from which TCR beta CDR3 regions were amplified. The primer set for the first-round RT-PCR of the TCR CDR3 was HTBI. TCRdb recomputed calls from the multiplex PCR reads with MiXCR, one row per CDR3 protein. The table shows 370,000 or so distinct CDR3 sequences, with less than 20% occurring only once. This clonotype was picked up many times.

V usage is TRBV12-3 or TRBV12-4 and J usage is TRBJ2-1; possible D gene TRBD2, 6 bases. Sequencing was carried out using blood. This TCR was recovered from a woman between 18 and 30 years old with Graves' hyperthyroidism that later progressed to Graves' ophthalmopathy. The CDR3 protein is CASSREYIYNEQFF. CDR3 bases: TGTGCCAGCAGCCGGGAGTATATCTACAATGAGCAGTTCTTC.